The clone carrying this T cell receptor (beta chain) was recorded many times. Its antigen is currently unknown. This specimen belongs to a study of human T cells and chemical hapten exposure. Study at large: Throughout the approximately 24-week study, diphenylcyclopropenone was applied weekly to the patients' scalps. General study findings and limits: Sensitizing to DPC left TCRs with a frequency above 1 in 1000 unaltered.

This CDR3 contains 16 residues. V shed 5 bases, J shed 0 bases, and the junction held 4 bases outside the gene matches. Individual cDNA molecules received unique molecular identifiers in the library. MiXCR was run by TCRdb on the RACE reads, yielding one entry per CDR3 protein. In the table there are more than 300,000 distinct CDR3 sequences, around 5.5% of which are singletons. Documented time point: pre-sensitization, week 0. The treatment denotes: therapeutic diphenylcyclopropenone sensitization with weekly scalp DPC. Someone pulled total RNA out of unfractionated whole blood. This clonotype was sampled from a woman aged 18-29 years with alopecia areata. Some clones in this sample may be carry-over from other donors' samples. This sequence joins TRBV12-3 or TRBV12-4 and TRBJ2-1, with 10 bases that match TRBD2. Sequenced material: whole blood, taken in connection with sensitization to the hapten diphenylcyclopropenone (DPC). CDR3 bases: TGTGCCAGCAGTCCCAGCGGGGGGGCCTCCTACAATGAGCAGTTCTTC. It translates to CASSPSGGASYNEQFF.